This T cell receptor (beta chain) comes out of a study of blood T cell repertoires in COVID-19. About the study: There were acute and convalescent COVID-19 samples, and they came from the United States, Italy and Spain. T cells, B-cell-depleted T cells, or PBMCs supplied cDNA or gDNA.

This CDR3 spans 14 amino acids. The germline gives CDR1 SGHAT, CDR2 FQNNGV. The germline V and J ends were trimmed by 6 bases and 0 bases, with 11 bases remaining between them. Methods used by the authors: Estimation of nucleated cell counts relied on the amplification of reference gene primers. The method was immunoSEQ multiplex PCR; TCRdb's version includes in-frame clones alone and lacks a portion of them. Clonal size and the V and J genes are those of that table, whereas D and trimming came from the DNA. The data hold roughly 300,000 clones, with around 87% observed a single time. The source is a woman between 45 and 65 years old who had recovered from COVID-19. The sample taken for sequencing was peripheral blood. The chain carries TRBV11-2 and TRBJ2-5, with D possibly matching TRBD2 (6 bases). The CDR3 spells CASRPEGNQETQYF. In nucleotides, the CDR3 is TGTGCCAGCAGACCGGAGGGGAACCAAGAGACCCAGTACTTC.